This T cell receptor beta chain was observed in a study of T-cell reconstitution after alpha-beta-depleted transplantation in children. Unique molecular identifiers were incorporated during preparation of the TCRbeta library. TCRdb independently ran MiXCR on the PCR reads; one entry per CDR3 protein. The sample contains 640,000 or so distinct CDR3 sequences, 16% of which appear only once. The CDR3 sequence is 13 residues long. Between the trimmed V and J ends, which lost 2 bases and 3 bases, there was a span of 8 bases. Germline-derived CDR1 and CDR2 are MDHEN and SYDVKM. The sequencing used PBMCs from the stem cell graft donor, collected from the stem cell graft. The genes are TRBV28 and TRBJ2-7, with D tentatively TRBD1 (5 bases). This receptor was identified in a human donor who donated a stem cell graft to a child with acute myeloid leukemia. This chain's CDR3 is CASSLDSLYEQYF. CDR3 DNA sequence: TGTGCCAGCAGTTTAGACAGTCTCTACGAGCAGTACTTC.